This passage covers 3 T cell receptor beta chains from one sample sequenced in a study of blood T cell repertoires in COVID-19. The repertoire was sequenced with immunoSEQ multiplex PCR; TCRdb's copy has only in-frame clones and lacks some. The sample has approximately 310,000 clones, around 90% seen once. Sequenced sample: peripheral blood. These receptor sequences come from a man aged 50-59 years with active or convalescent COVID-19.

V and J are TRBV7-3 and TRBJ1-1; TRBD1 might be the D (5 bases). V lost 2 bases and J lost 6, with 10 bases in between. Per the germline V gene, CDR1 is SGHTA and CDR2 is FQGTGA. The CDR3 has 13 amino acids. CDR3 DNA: TGTGCCAGCAGCTTATGGGTAGGGGCTGAAGCTTTCTTT. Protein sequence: CASSLWVGAEAFF.

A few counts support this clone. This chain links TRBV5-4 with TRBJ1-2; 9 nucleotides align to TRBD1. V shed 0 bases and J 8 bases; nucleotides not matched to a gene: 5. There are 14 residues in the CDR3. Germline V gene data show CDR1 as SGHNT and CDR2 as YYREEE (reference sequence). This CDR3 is CASSLDRGRRGYTF. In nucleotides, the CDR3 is TGTGCCAGCAGCTTGGACAGGGGGCGGCGGGGCTACACCTTC.

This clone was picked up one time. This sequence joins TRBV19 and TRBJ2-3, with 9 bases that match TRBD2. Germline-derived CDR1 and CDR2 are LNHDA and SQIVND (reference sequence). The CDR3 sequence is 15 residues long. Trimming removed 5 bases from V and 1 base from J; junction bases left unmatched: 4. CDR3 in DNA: TGTGCCAGTAGTCACCCTAGCGGGGGCACAGATACGCAGTATTTT. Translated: CASSHPSGGTDTQYF.